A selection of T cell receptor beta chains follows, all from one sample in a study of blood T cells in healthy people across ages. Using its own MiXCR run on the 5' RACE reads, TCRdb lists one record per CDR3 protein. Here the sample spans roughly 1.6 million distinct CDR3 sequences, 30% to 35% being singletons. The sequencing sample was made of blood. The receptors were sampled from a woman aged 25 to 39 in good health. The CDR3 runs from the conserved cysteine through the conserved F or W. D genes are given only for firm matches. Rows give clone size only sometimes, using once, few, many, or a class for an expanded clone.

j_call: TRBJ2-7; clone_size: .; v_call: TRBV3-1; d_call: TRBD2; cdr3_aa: CASSQSGSGRGEQYF; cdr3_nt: TGTGCCAGCAGCCAATCAGGGAGCGGGAGGGGCGAGCAGTACTTC
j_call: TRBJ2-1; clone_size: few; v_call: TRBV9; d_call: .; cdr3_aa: CASSVTLGKGGSYNEQFF; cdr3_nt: TGTGCCAGCAGCGTAACATTGGGGAAGGGAGGCTCCTACAATGAGCAGTTCTTC
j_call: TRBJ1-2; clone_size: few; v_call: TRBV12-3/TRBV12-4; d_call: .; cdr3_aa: CASTSGAPFYGYTF; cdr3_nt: TGTGCCAGCACCTCTGGGGCGCCGTTCTATGGCTACACCTTC
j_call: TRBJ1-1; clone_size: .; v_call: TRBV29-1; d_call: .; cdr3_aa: CSVPGNTEAFF; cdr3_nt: TGCAGCGTTCCAGGGAACACTGAAGCTTTCTTT
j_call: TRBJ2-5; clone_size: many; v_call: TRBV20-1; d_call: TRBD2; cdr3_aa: CSARGAGGPETQYF; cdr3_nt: TGCAGTGCAAGAGGTGCGGGGGGCCCAGAGACCCAGTACTTC
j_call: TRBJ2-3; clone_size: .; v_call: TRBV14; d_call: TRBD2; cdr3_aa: CASSPPTSGRSDTQYF; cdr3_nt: TGTGCCAGCAGCCCGCCGACTAGCGGGAGGTCGGATACGCAGTATTTT
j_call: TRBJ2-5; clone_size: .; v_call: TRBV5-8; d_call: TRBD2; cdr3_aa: CASSLHGTSVKETQYF; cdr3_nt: TGTGCCAGCAGCCTCCACGGGACTAGCGTCAAGGAGACCCAGTACTTC
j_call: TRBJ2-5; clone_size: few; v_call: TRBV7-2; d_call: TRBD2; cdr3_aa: CASSGRGTGERETQYF; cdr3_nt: TGTGCCAGCAGCGGGAGGGGAACGGGGGAACGAGAGACCCAGTACTTC
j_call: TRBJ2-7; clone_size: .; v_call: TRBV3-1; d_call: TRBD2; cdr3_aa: CASTTLAGGYHEQYF; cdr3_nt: TGTGCCAGCACTACACTAGCGGGGGGGTACCACGAGCAGTACTTC
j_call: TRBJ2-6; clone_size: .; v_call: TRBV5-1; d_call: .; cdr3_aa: CASGQGPTSSGANVLTF; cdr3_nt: TGCGCCAGCGGACAAGGCCCTACAAGCTCTGGGGCCAACGTCCTGACTTTC
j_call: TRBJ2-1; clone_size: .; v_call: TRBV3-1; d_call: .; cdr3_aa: CASSQVWPPNEQFF; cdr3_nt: TGTGCCAGCAGCCAAGTATGGCCGCCGAATGAGCAGTTCTTC
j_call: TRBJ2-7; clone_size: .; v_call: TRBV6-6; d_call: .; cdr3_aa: CASSEGTISSYEQYF; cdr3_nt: TGTGCCAGCAGTGAGGGGACAATTAGCTCCTACGAGCAGTACTTC
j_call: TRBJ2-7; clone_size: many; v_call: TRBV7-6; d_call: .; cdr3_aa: CASSLAAGSSYEQYF; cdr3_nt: TGTGCCAGCAGCTTAGCCGCGGGGAGCTCCTACGAGCAGTACTTC
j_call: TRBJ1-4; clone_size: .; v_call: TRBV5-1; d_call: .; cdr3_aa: CASSPDMEGEKLFF; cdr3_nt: TGCGCCAGCAGCCCAGACATGGAGGGTGAAAAACTGTTTTTT
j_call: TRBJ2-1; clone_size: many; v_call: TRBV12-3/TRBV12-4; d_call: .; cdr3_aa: CASSLPWGEQFF; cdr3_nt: TGTGCCAGCAGCTTACCCTGGGGTGAGCAGTTCTTC
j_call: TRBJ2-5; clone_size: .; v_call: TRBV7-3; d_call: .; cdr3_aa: CASSLIADQETQYF; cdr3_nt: TGTGCCAGCAGCTTAATAGCCGACCAAGAGACCCAGTACTTC
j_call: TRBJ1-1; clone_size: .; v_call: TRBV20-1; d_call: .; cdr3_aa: CSAKDANIPSTEAFF; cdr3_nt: TGCAGTGCTAAGGACGCCAACATACCAAGCACTGAAGCTTTCTTT
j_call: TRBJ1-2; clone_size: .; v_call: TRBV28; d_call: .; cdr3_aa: CASSQDTAAYYTF; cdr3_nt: TGTGCCAGCAGTCAGGATACGGCGGCGTACTACACCTTC
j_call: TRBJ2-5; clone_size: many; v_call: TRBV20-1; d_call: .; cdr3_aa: CSASRAVETQYF; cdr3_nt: TGCAGTGCTAGCCGAGCGGTGGAGACCCAGTACTTC
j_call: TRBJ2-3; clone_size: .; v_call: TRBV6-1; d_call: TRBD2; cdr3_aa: CASSVLGELAVRADTQYF; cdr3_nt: TGTGCCAGCAGTGTTCTTGGTGAACTAGCGGTAAGAGCGGATACGCAGTATTTT
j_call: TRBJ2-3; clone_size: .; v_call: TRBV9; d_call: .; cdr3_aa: CASSVGGGQRTDTQYF; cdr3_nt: TGTGCCAGCAGCGTAGGTGGGGGGCAACGCACAGATACGCAGTATTTT
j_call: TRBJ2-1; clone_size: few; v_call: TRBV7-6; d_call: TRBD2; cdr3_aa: CASSLSGGEGYNEQFF; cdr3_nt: TGTGCCAGCAGCTTATCGGGGGGGGAAGGTTACAATGAGCAGTTCTTC
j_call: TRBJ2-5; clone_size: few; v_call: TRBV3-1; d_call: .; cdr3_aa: CASSQDVSKGGGVRYF; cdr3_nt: TGTGCCAGCAGCCAAGATGTATCGAAAGGAGGGGGTGTTCGGTACTTC
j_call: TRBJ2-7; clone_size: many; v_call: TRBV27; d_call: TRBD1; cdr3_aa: CASSLDRVREQYF; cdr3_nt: TGTGCCAGCAGCCTGGACAGGGTCCGCGAGCAGTACTTC
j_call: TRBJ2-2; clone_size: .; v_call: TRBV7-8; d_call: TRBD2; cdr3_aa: CASSLVWARGLAGRRTGERFF; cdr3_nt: TGTGCCAGCAGCTTAGTTTGGGCCCGTGGGCTAGCGGGGAGGAGGACCGGGGAGCGGTTTTTT
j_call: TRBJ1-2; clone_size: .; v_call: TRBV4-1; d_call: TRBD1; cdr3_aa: CASSHKVKGQYPYGYTF; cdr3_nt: TGCGCCAGCAGCCACAAAGTTAAGGGACAGTATCCTTATGGCTACACCTTC
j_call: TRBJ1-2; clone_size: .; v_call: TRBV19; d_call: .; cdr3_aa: CASSPTSTALYGYTF; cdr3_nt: TGTGCCAGTAGTCCGACTTCGACAGCCCTCTATGGCTACACCTTC
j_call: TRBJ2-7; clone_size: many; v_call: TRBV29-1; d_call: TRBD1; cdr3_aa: CSVPNPGQGALNEQYF; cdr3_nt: TGCAGCGTTCCTAACCCGGGACAGGGGGCTTTGAACGAGCAGTACTTC
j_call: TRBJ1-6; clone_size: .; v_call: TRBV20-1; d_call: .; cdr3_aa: CSAAAGPNSPLHF; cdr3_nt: TGCAGTGCTGCTGCGGGCCCCAATTCACCCCTCCACTTT
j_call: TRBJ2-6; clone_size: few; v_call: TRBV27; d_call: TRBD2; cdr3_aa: CASTQRGRSGANVLTF; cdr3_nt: TGTGCCAGCACCCAGCGGGGGAGATCTGGGGCCAACGTCCTGACTTTC
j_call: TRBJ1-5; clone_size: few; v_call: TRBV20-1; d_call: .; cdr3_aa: CSAKDGRNQPQHF; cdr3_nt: TGCAGTGCTAAGGACGGACGGAATCAGCCCCAGCATTTT
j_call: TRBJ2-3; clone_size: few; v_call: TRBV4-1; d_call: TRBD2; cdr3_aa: CASSQDFGGADTQYF; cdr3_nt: TGCGCCAGCAGCCAAGATTTCGGGGGGGCAGATACGCAGTATTTT
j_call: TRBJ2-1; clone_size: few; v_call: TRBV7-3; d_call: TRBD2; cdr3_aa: CASSLMAGVSYNEQFF; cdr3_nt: TGTGCCAGCAGCTTAATGGCGGGAGTGTCCTACAATGAGCAGTTCTTC
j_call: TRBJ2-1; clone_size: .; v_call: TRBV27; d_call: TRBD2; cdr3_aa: CASSPLAAYYNEQFF; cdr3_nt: TGTGCCAGCAGTCCTCTAGCGGCATATTACAATGAGCAGTTCTTC
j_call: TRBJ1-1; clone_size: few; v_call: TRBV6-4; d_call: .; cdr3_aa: CASSEATNTEAFF; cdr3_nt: TGTGCCAGCAGTGAGGCCACCAACACTGAAGCTTTCTTT